A single T cell receptor (beta chain) is shown here with its context. Original processing methods: Junction-only sequences without quality scores were provided by ImmunoSEQ, so filtering was different. The data were produced by immunoSEQ multiplex PCR, yet TCRdb's version contains in-frame clones alone and is incomplete. V, J and clone size are taken as reported in that table, and D and trimming were inferred from the DNA itself. The sample carries 330,000 or so clones, approximately 79% recorded once. Splitting the CD4+ cells yielded a CD45RA+ naive subset and a CD45RA-negative memory subset. The record originates from a study of shared clonotypes between healthy human individuals. V was shortened by 0 bases and J by 12 bases, with 20 bases between the two germline ends. Germline V CDR1 and CDR2: MNHNS, SASEGT. The CDR3 loop spans 16 amino acids.

The origin of this receptor is a man aged 25 to 40 in good health. The source material was memory CD4+ T cells sorted from blood. Subset described: CD45RA-negative fraction. The J gene is TRBJ2-2, the V gene TRBV6-1, with D perhaps TRBD1 or TRBD2 (5 bases each). CDR3 in amino acids: CASSEADSTGAVKLFF. In DNA form, the CDR3 reads TGTGCCAGCAGTGAAGCCGATTCAACAGGAGCGGTGAAGCTGTTTTTT.